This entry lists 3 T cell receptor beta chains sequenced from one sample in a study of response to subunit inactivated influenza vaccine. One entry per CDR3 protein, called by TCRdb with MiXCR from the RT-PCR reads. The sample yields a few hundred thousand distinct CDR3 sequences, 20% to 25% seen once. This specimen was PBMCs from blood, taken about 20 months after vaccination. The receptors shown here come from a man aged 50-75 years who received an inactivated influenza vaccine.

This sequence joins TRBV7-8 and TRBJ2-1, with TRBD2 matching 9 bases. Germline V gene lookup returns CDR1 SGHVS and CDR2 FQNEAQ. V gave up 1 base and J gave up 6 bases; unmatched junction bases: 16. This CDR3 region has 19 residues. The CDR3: CASSLVGGPGLALFNEQFF. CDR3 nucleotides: TGTGCCAGCAGCTTAGTAGGGGGCCCGGGACTAGCCCTCTTCAATGAGCAGTTCTTC.

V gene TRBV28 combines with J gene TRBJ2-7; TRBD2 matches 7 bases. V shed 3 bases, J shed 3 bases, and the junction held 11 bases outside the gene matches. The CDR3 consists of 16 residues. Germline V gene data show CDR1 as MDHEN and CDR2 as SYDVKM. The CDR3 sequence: CASSLEAGGTNYEQYF. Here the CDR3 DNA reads TGTGCCAGCAGTTTGGAAGCAGGCGGGACTAACTACGAGCAGTACTTC.

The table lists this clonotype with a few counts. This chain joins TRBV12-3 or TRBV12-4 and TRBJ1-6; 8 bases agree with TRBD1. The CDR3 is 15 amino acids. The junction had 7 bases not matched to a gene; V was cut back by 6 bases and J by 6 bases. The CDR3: CASSKGQGPNSPLHF. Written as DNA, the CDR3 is TGTGCCAGCAGCAAAGGACAGGGACCTAATTCACCCCTCCACTTT.